The present T cell receptor (beta chain) was sequenced within a study of cytomegalovirus exposure and HLA in healthy donors. Overall study: The same platform as the approximately 700 first-cohort repertoires was used for the 100 to 150 validation repertoires, a later analysis reported.

To note about this clone: Its antigen is not known.

Overall study results and limits: Subsequent analysis showed first-cohort TCR clusters tending to co-occur in some 110 validation repertoires.

These donors were members of the roughly 120-subject validation cohort, a group separate from the approximately 670-subject first cohort. Using immunoSEQ multiplex PCR, the repertoire was profiled, and TCRdb retains in-frame clones only, with some absent. The sample includes roughly 200,000 clones, 86% of them seen just once. V shed 6 bases and J shed 7 bases, with 12 bases lying between them. Looked up from germline, CDR1 is SGHAT and CDR2 is FQNNGV. The CDR3 spans 13 residues. The receptor comes from a man aged 30-40 years in good health and CMV-seropositive. V is TRBV11-2 and J is TRBJ2-2; D is perhaps TRBD1 (5 bases). Sequencing was done on a sample of PBMCs. CDR3 in DNA: TGTGCCAGCAGACGCGCAGGGATCGGGGAGCTGTTTTTT. This codes for CASRRAGIGELFF.